This T cell receptor (beta chain) emerged from a study of T cell repertoires in cytomegalovirus infection. Overall study context: Public TCR beta signature analysis indicated the presence of both CMV infection and matching HLA type.

As for this clonotype: Its antigen remains unidentified.

MiXCR was run by TCRdb on the reads, yielding one entry per CDR3 protein. The sample carries approximately 910,000 distinct CDR3 sequences, roughly 31% recorded once. Notes on the study in general: In two of eight donors, the top clonotype was HLA-C-restricted CMV-specific.

The V gene end was trimmed by 6 bases and the J gene end by 2 bases; junction bases not matched to a gene: 12. CDR1 is SNHLY, CDR2 FYNNEI, per germline. This CDR3 contains 18 residues. V usage is TRBV2 and J usage is TRBJ2-1; TRBD1 matches 11 bases. The source of this sequence is a human donor in good health (CMV status not recorded). Some clones in this sample may be carry-over from other donors' samples. Source: cultured CD8+ T cells from PBMCs, taken from culture after CMV antigen stimulation. The CDR3 DNA sequence: TGTGCCAGCAGAGGACAGGGGGCGGCATTTGTAACCTACAATGAGCAGTTCTTC. This encodes CASRGQGAAFVTYNEQFF.